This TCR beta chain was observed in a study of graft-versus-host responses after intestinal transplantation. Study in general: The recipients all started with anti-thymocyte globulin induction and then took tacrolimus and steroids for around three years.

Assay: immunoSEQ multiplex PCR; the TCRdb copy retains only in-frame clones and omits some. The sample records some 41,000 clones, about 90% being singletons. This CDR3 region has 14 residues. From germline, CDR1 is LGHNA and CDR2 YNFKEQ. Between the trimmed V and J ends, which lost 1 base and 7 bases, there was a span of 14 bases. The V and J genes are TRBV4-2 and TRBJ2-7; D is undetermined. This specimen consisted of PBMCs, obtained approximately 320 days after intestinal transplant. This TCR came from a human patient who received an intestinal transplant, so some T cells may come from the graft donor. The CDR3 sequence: CASSQVEVGKEQYF. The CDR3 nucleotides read TGTGCCAGCAGCCAAGTGGAAGTGGGTAAAGAGCAGTACTTC.